This TCR beta chain was documented in a study of Ad26.COV2.S vaccination and SARS-CoV-2 variants. In the study overall: Participants got Ad26.COV2.S intramuscularly, once or twice 56 days apart.

Indicated treatment: roughly 20 received Ad26.COV2.S at low or high dose, single or two shots; about 5 received placebo; per-sample allocation not given. Collection of the samples took place on day 63 after the first injection of vaccine or placebo. An adult aged 18-55 years in Boston served as the donor. Wuhan-strain spike was delivered by a replication-incompetent Ad26 vector. Broader study findings: Researchers cautioned that TCR breadth and depth analyses may have underestimated total T cell responses.

Clones were read by immunoSEQ multiplex PCR, and TCRdb kept only the in-frame ones, dropping some. This sample has around 300,000 clones, with roughly 89% found just once. Germline V lookup: CDR1 LNHDA, CDR2 SQIVND (reference sequence). Trimming cost V 3 bases and J 1 base, with 8 bases left between them. The CDR3 runs 14 residues. As concerns this clone: Its antigen remains unidentified. The sample has other DNA sequences that encode this CDR3 too.

The chain joins TRBV19 to TRBJ2-3; D gene unclear. The receptor was derived from a person between 18 and 60 years old who received the Ad26.COV2.S COVID-19 vaccine or a placebo. Sequencing was performed on peripheral blood, taken in a trial of Ad26.COV2.S vaccine versus placebo. The CDR3 nucleotides are TGTGCCAGTAGTATCGGCCAGCGCACAGATACGCAGTATTTT. Protein product: CASSIGQRTDTQYF. The whole variable domain, filled in from reference TRBV19 and TRBJ2-3, reads DGGITQSPKYLFRKEGQNVTLSCEQNLNHDAMYWYRQDPGQGLRLIYYSQIVNDFQKGDIAEGYSVSREKKESFPLTVTSAQKNPTAFYLCASSIGQRTDTQYFGPGTRLTVL.